This TCR beta chain was sequenced for a study of post-analysis software for immune sequencing data. The study, taken as a whole, reports: Pronounced co-clustering by F measure was evident among identically batched samples. Relative to controls, patients had five TRBV segments at higher frequency, with TRBV5-6, TRBV5-1 and TRBV20-1 among these.

Remarks on this clonotype: Its target is unknown.

The TCR beta cDNA libraries contained unique molecular identifiers. TCRdb re-called the PCR reads through MiXCR, storing one row per CDR3 protein. The top ten clones hold under 7% of a sample with about 540,000 distinct CDR3 sequences, approximately 31% of them seen once. The CDR3 contains 16 residues. Germline V gene data show CDR1 as SQVTM and CDR2 as ANQGSEA. Trimming took 6 bases from V and 2 from J, leaving 20 bases between them. V usage is TRBV29-1 and J usage is TRBJ1-3; D is unresolved. The clonotype was recovered from a girl aged 2-17 years with multiple sclerosis. The sample comprised blood. The CDR3 region has the DNA TGCAGCGTCGCCTTAGTAACATCGGGCCCTGGAAACACCATATATTTT. Protein product: CSVALVTSGPGNTIYF.